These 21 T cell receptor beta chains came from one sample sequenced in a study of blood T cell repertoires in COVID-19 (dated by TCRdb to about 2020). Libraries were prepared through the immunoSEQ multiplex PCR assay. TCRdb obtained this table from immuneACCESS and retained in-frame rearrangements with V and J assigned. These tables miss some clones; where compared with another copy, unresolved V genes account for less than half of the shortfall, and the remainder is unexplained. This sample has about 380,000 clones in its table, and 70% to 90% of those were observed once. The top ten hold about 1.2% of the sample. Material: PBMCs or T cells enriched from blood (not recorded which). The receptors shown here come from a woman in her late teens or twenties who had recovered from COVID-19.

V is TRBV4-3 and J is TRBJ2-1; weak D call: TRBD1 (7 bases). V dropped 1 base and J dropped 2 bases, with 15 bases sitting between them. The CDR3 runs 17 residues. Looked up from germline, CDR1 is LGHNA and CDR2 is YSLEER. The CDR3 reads CASSQARGAGAYNEQFF. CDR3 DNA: TGCGCCAGCAGCCAAGCCAGGGGGGCAGGGGCCTACAATGAGCAGTTCTTC.

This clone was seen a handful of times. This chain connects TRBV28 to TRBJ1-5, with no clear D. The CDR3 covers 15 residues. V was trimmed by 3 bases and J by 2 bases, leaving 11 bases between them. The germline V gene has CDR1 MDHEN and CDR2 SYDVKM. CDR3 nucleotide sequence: TGTGCCAGCAGTTTGACGGGGAGCGGCAATCAGCCCCAGCATTTT. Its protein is CASSLTGSGNQPQHF.

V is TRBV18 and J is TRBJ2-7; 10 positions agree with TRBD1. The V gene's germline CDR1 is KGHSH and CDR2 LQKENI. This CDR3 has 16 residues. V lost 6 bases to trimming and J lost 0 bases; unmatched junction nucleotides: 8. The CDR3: CASSFRDRGASYEQYF. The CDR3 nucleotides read TGTGCCAGCTCCTTCCGGGACAGGGGTGCCTCCTACGAGCAGTACTTC.

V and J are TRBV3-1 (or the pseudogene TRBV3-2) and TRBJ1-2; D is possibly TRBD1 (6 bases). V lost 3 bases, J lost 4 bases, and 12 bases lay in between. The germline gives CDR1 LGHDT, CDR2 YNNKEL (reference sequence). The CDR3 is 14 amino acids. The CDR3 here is CASSHEGGAYGYTF. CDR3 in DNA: TGTGCCAGCAGCCACGAGGGGGGGGCCTATGGCTACACCTTC.

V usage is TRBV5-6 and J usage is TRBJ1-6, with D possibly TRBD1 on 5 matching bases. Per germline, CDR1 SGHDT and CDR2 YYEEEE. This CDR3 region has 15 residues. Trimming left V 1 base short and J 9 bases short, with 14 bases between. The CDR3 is CASSLKQGRISPLHF. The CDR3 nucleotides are TGTGCCAGCAGCTTGAAGCAGGGTCGAATTTCACCCCTCCACTTT.

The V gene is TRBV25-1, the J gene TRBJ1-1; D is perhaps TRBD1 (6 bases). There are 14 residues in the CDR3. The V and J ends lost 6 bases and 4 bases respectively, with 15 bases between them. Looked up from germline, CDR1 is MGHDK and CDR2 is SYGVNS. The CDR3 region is CASRGGGVRTEAFF. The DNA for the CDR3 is TGTGCCAGCAGGGGAGGGGGTGTTCGCACTGAAGCTTTCTTT.

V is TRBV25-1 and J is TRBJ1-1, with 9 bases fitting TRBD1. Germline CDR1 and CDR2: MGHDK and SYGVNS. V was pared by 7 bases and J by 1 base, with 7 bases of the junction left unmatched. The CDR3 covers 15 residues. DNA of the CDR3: TGTGCCAGCACCAGAGAGGACAGGGGGAACACTGAAGCTTTCTTT. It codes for CASTREDRGNTEAFF.

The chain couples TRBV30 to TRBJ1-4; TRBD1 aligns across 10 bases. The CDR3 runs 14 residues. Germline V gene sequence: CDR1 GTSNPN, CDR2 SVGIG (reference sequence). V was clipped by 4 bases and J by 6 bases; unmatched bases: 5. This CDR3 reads CAWTIGTGDEKLFF. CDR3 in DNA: TGTGCCTGGACTATAGGGACAGGGGATGAAAAACTGTTTTTT.

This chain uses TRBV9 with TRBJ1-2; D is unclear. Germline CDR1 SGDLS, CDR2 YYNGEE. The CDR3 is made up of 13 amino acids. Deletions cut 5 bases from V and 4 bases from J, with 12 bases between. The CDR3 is CASSLAGTYGYTF. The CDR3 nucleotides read TGTGCCAGCAGTTTAGCGGGAACCTATGGCTACACCTTC.

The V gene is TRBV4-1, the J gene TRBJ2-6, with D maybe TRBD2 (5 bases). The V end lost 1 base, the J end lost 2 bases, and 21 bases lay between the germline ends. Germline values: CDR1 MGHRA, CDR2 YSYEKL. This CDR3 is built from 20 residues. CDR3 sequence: CASSQALSGAKPPGANVLTF. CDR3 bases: TGCGCCAGCAGCCAAGCCCTAAGCGGAGCCAAACCACCTGGGGCCAACGTCCTGACTTTC.

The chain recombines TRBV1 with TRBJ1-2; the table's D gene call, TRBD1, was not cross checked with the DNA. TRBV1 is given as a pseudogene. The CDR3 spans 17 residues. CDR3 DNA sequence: TGCACCAGCAGCCAAGAGGACGGCAGGGGGTTGGGCTATGGCTACACCTTC. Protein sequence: CTSSQEDGRGLGYGYTF.

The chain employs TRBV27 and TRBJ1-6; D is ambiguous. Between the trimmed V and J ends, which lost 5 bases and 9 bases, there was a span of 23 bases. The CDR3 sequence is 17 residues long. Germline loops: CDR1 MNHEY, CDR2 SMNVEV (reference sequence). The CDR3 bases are TGTGCCAGCAGTAACTCCCCTCCGGGTCAGACGGGTTCACCCCTCCACTTT. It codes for CASSNSPPGQTGSPLHF.

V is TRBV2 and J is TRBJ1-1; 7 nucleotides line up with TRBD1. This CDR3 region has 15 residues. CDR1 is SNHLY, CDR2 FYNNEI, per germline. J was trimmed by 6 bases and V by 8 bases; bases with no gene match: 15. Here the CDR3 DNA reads TGTGCCAGCTTTACAGCGAACAGGGGTATGCCTGAAGCTTTCTTT. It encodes CASFTANRGMPEAFF.

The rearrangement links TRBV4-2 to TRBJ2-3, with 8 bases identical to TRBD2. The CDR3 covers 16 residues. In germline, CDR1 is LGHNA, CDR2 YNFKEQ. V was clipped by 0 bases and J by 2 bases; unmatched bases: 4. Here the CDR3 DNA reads TGTGCCAGCAGCCAAGACCCTAGCGGGTACACAGATACGCAGTATTTT. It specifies CASSQDPSGYTDTQYF.

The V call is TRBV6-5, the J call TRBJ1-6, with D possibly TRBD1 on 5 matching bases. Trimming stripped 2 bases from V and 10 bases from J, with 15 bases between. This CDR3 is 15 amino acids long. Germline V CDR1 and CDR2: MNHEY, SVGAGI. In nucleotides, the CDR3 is TGTGCCAGCAGTTACCGCGGGGGGTTAGGCTCACCCCTCCACTTT. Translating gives CASSYRGGLGSPLHF.

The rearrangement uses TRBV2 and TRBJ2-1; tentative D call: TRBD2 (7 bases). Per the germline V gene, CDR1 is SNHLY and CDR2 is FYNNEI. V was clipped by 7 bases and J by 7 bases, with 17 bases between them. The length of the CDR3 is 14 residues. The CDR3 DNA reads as TGTGCCAGCACGGGCGGGGGCTCGGGGAATGAGCAGTTCTTC. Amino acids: CASTGGGSGNEQFF.

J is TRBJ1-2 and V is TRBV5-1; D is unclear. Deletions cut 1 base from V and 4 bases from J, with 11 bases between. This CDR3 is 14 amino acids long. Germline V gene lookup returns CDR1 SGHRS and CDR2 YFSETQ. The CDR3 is CASSLMEKRYGYTF. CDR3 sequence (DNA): TGCGCCAGCAGCTTGATGGAAAAGCGCTATGGCTACACCTTC.

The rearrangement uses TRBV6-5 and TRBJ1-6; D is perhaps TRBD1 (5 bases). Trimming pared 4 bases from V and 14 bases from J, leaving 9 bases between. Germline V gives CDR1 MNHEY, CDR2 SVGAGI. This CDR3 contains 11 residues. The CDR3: CASSSGGSLHF. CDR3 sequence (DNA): TGTGCCAGCAGTTCGGGGGGGTCCCTCCACTTT.

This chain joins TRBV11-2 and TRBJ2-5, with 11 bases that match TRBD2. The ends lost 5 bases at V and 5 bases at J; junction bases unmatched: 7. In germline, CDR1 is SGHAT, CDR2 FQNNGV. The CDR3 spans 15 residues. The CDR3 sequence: CASSKVAGGHETQYF. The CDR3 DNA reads TGTGCCAGCAGCAAGGTAGCGGGGGGGCACGAGACCCAGTACTTC.

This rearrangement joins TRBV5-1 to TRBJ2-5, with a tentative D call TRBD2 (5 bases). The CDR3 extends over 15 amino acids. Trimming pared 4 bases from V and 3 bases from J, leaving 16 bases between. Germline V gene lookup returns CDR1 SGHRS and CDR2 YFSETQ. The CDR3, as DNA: TGCGCCAGCAGCGTGACCGGGAATCGCAAAGAGACCCAGTACTTC. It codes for CASSVTGNRKETQYF.

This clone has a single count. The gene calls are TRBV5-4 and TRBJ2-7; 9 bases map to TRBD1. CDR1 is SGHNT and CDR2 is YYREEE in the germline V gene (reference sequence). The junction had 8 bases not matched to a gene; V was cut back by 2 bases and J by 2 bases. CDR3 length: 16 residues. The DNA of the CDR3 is TGTGCCAGCAGCTTAGGATGGGACAGGGTGGCCTACGAGCAGTACTTC. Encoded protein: CASSLGWDRVAYEQYF.